The present T cell receptor (beta chain) was sequenced within a study of early T cells in non-severe SARS-CoV-2 infection. As regards this clonotype: Its antigen is not known.

TCRdb reprocessed the 5' RACE reads with MiXCR, giving one entry per CDR3 protein. The table shows around 60,000 distinct CDR3 sequences, with about 17% occurring only once. Germline V CDR1 and CDR2: MNHEY, SVGAGI. Unmatched junction bases numbered 5, after V lost 7 bases and J lost 6 bases. CDR3 length equals 14 residues. Whole-study results and caveats: The study's VDJdb matching favored anti-spike CD8 responses and missed private and CD4 specificities.

This receptor was obtained from an adult who was a healthcare worker with PCR-confirmed SARS-CoV-2 infection or an uninfected control (not recorded which). The sequencing here drew on whole blood, taken at baseline. The V call is TRBV6-5, the J call TRBJ2-7; 14 bases fit TRBD2. This CDR3 is CASTAGTSGGEQYF. As DNA, the CDR3 is TGTGCCAGCACCGCCGGGACTAGCGGGGGCGAGCAGTACTTC.